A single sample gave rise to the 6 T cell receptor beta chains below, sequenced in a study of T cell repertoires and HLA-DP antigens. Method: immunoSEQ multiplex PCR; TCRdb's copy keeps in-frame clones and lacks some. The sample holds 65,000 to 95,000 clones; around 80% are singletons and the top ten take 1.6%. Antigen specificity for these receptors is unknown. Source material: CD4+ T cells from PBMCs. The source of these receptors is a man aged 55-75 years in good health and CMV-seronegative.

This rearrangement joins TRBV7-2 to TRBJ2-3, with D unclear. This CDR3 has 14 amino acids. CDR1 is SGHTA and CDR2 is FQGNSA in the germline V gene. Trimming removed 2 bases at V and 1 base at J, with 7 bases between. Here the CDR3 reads CASSLNGRTDTQYF. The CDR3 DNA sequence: TGTGCCAGCAGCTTAAACGGCCGCACAGATACGCAGTATTTT.

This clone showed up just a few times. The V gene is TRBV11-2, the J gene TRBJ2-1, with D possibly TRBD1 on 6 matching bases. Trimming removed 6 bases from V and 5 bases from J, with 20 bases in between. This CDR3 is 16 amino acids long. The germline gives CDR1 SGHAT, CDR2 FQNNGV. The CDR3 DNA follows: TGTGCCAGCAGACCAAATAGGGGGTCGAGCCACAATGAGCAGTTCTTC. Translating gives CASRPNRGSSHNEQFF.

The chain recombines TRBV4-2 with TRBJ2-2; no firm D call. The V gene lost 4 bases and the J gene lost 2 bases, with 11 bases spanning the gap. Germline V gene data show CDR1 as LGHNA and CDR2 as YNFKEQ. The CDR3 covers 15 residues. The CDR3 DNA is TGTGCCAGCAGCCCAAGTGCGGTTAACACCGGGGAGCTGTTTTTT. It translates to CASSPSAVNTGELFF.

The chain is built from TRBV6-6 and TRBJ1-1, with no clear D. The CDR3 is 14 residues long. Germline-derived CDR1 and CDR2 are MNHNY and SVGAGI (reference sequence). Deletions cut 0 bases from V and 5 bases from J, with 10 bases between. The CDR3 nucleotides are TGTGCCAGCAGTTACTCCGGCGCGGGAACTGAAGCTTTCTTT. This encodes CASSYSGAGTEAFF.

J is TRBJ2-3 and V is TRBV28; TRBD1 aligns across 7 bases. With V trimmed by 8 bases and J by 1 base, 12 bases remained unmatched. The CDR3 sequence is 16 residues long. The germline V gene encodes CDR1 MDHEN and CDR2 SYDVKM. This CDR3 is CASLSAQGSGTDTQYF. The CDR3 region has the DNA TGTGCCAGCCTCTCCGCACAGGGGAGCGGCACAGATACGCAGTATTTT.

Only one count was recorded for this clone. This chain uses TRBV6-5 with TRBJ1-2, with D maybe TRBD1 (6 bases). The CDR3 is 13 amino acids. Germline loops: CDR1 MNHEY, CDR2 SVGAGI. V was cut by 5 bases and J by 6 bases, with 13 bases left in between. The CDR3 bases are TGTGCCAGCAGTCGAAGACAGGACGATGGCTACACCTTC. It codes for CASSRRQDDGYTF.